This T cell receptor beta chain was recorded in a study of technical replicates of blood from four donors. CDR1 and CDR2 from the germline V gene are SNHLY and FYNNEI. With 8 bases clipped from V and 7 bases from J, the junction kept 11 bases outside the gene matches. This CDR3 is 14 amino acids long. Sequenced by immunoSEQ multiplex PCR; TCRdb stores in-frame clones only, minus some. This sample has about 88,000 clones, with over 90% found just once. The V gene is TRBV2, the J gene TRBJ2-7, with TRBD2 matching 10 bases. What was sequenced was T cells isolated from PBMCs. The receptor's source is a human donor in good health. The CDR3 DNA reads TGTGCCAGCGTGGGCCCTAGCGGGGGCCGGGAGCAGTACTTC. It translates to CASVGPSGGREQYF.